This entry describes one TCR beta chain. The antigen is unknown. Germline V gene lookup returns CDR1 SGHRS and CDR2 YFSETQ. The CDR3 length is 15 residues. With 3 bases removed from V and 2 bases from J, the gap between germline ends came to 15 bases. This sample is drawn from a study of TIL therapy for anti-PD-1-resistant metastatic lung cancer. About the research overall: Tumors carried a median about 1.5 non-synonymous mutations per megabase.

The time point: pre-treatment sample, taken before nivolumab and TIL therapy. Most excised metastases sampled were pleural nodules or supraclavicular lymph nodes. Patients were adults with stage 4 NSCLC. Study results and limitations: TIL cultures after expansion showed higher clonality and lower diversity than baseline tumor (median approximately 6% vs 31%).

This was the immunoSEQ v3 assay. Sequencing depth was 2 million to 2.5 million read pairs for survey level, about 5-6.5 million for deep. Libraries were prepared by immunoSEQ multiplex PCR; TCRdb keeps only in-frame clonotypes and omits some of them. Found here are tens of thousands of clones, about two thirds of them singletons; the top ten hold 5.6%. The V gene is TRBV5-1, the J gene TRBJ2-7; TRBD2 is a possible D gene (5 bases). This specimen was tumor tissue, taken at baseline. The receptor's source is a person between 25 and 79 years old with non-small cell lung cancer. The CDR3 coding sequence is TGCGCCAGCAGCTCCGGGCTGACTAATACCTACGAGCAGTACTTC. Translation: CASSSGLTNTYEQYF.